The present T cell receptor (beta chain) was sequenced within a study of regulatory T cells in long-lasting Graves disease (dated by TCRdb to the early 2020s). Regarding the research as a whole: In the newly diagnosed Graves' disease group, patients had been taking antithyroid drugs for less than 3 months. The study was conducted in China and was registered as a clinical trial. A total of about 35 samples underwent TCR sequencing, from about 13 patients with persistent Graves' disease and 20 patients with newly diagnosed Graves' disease. Peripheral blood TCR sequencing and RNA sequencing compared persistent Graves' disease patients with newly diagnosed Graves' disease patients. Results the study describes overall, beyond this receptor: The small sample size was acknowledged by the authors as a limitation that may reduce accuracy. Lower TCR Shannon entropy and fewer highly expanded clones were observed in persistent Graves' disease patients than in newly diagnosed patients, which suggested clonal expansion. More public clonotypes were shared among persistent patients (about 2,800) than among newly diagnosed patients (approximately 930). Sequencing and analysis were restricted to the TCR beta chain. TRBV28, TRBJ1-2 and TRBJ2-5 were preferentially used in persistent disease, while TRBV20-1 and TRBJ2-1 were favored in newly diagnosed disease. Only peripheral blood was studied, because thyroid tissue, the primary lesion, was inaccessible.

Library construction relied on multiplex PCR. Instrument used: Illumina HiSeq 4000. iRepertoire HTBI primers and Arm-PCR amplification of CDR3 regions were used to construct TCR beta libraries. Before sequencing, the PCR products went through gel purification. Concerning the study's data processing: A total of roughly 67 TRBV and 14 TRBJ segments were identified across samples and were used for gene usage analysis of CDR3 amino acid clonotypes. Filtered high-quality paired reads were merged into contigs using COPE and FqMerger. Contigs were aligned with BLAST to IMGT TRBV, TRBD and TRBJ reference genes, and CDR3 was defined per IMGT. Any clonotype with a frequency above 0.1% was classified as a highly expanded clone. Shannon entropy served as the measure of repertoire diversity, while the Gini coefficient captured V-J evenness. Clonotypes shared by more than one individual were considered public. The public reads were quality trimmed at Q25 with fastp and then assembled into clones with MiXCR by TCRdb, keeping productive beta chains. One record per CDR3 amino acid sequence lists the most common genes and DNA. TCRdb's processing, not the authors' own work, is the source of the V and J calls. The sample has approximately 470,000 distinct CDR3 sequences on record, 15% to 20% of them singletons. 9% to 15% of the sample is in the top ten clones.

This clonotype has only one observation. Its recognized antigen is unknown. No base quality information exists; no much larger clone differs at one position. A single read is weak support. This specimen's time point label, interpreted: newly diagnosed GD, antithyroid drugs for less than 3 months. RNA was extracted from PBMCs in TRIzol for both TCR sequencing and RNA sequencing. The diagnosis of Graves' disease was made according to American Thyroid Association guidelines. The patients came from an endocrinology department in Xi'an, China. Each patient gave around 9.2 milliliters of peripheral blood, collected in an EDTA anticoagulant tube. Ficoll Paque Plus density gradient separation was used to isolate PBMCs, and no further T cell sorting was performed. An Agilent 2100 Bioanalyzer and agarose gel were used to check RNA quality, while a NanoDrop 2000 measured RNA concentration. CDR1 and CDR2, per the germline V gene, are SQVTM and ANQGSEA. The junction carries 11 bases between V and J, which are trimmed by 4 bases and 7 bases respectively. Measured from the cysteine to the phenylalanine, the CDR3 is 11 residues long. CDR3 DNA only is kept here, 33 bases in frame from base 1.

This sample also appeared in a second study, on T cells in Graves' hyperthyroidism and ophthalmopathy. In that second paper, the authors write: A patient counted as having stable Graves' hyperthyroidism if no progression to ophthalmopathy occurred over 18 months of follow-up. Hyperthyroidism patients were newly diagnosed, with disease duration under 2 months, and aged 18 to 65 years. The study excluded patients with uncontrolled infections, other autoimmune diseases, pregnancy or lactation. Diagnoses relied on clinical symptoms, serum thyroxine and TRAb, thyroid ultrasound and orbital computed tomography. A first-round RT-PCR of the TCR CDR3 used the HTBI primer set with the Qiagen OneStep RT-PCR kit. Most expanded thyroid clonotypes (frequency above 0.001) were also detected in blood, a finding suggesting that blood repertoires may reflect thyroid immune responses. In cross-validation, a model built on a 13 V-J signature told ophthalmopathy apart from stable hyperthyroidism with approximately 90% sensitivity and approximately 81% specificity, and in testing the same model reached 80%/75%. During validation, the model predicted progression to ophthalmopathy a median of approximately 6 months ahead of onset, with more than 60% sensitivity and 72.22% specificity. To identify distinguishing TCR V-J signatures, a discovery cohort of around 98 patients was used, comprising 43 with Graves' ophthalmopathy and 57 with stable Graves' hyperthyroidism. Prospective prediction of ophthalmopathy was tested in an independent validation cohort consisting of about 20 hyperthyroidism patients and approximately 16 patients who later progressed to ophthalmopathy. The roughly 91 discovery patients were randomly split 7:3 into training and test sets. In addition, the study compared T-cell repertoires in thyroid tissue and in blood from roughly 6 Graves' hyperthyroidism patients. Following sampling, methimazole starting at 30 mg daily was given to hyperthyroidism patients, and high-dose intravenous methylprednisolone was given to ophthalmopathy patients. Libraries were constructed in a second round of multiplex PCR, after which size selection and purification were performed. Sequencing of the libraries was done on an Illumina HiSeq2000 using paired-end 100 bp reads. SOAPnuke was used to process the raw data, with reads discarded if the reads contained adapters or uncalled bases, had a mean Phred below 15, or lacked an exact constant-primer or identifier match. COPE v1.2.5 was used to merge the high-quality paired reads, and each unique nucleotide sequence was defined as a clonotype. Clonotypes were aligned to IMGT TRBV, TRBD and TRBJ reference segments using MiTCR v1.1. The analysis was restricted to V-J combinations with a frequency above 0.0001, which together covered 99% to 99.2% of the repertoires. A TCS score was defined as the ratio of F50 (clonal expansion) to E x V (chaos), with BLOSUM62-based TCRdist applied between CDR3 peptides within each V-J. Welch's t-statistics and random forest reduced around 520 V-J features to fewer than 15, which were used in a naive Bayes classifier (R e1071). No statistical method was used to set the sample size in advance, and investigators knew the group allocation. TCR Vbeta CDR3 sequencing of some 140 peripheral blood samples (around 45 ophthalmopathy, 75 or so hyperthyroidism and some 17 progressor patients) is reported in the paper.

The source of this sequence is a man aged 40-49 years with Graves disease. Donor details come from another sample of the same person, matched by shared clones. The chain employs TRBV29-1 and TRBJ2-7; no D segment can be confidently identified. Here the sequenced sample was peripheral blood mononuclear cells (PBMCs), taken at new diagnosis, from a patient treated with antithyroid drugs. The DNA reads as follows: TGCAGCGTTGGAGAGCCTGGGGAGCAGTACTTC. Its amino acids are CSVGEPGEQYF.